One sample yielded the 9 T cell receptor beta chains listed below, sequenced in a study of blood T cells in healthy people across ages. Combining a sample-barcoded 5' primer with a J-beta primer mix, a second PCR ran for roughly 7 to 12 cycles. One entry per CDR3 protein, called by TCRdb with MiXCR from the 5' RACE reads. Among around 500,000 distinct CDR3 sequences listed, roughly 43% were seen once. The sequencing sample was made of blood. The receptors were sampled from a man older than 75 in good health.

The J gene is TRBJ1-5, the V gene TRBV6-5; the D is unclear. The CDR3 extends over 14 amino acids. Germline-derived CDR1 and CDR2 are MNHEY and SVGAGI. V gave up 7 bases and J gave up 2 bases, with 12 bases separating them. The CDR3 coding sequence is TGTGCCAGCAACCCCAGACCTGGCAATCAGCCCCAGCATTTT. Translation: CASNPRPGNQPQHF.

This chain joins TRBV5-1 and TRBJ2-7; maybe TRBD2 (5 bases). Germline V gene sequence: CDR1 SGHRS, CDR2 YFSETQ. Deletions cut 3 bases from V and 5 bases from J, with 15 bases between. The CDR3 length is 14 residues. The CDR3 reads CASSWMDPRDEQYF. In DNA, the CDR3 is TGCGCCAGCAGCTGGATGGACCCGAGGGACGAGCAGTACTTC.

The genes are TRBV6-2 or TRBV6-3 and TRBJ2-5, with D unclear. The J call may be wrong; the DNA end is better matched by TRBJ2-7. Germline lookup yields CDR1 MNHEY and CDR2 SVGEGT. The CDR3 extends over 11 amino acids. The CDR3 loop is CASKYTYEQYF. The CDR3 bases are TGTGCCAGCAAGTATACCTACGAGCAGTACTTC.

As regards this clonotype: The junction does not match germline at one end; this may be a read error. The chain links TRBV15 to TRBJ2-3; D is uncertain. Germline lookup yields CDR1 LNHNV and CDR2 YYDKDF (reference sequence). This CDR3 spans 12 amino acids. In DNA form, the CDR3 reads TGTGCCACCGGCAGGACCACAGATACGCAGTATTTT. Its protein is CATGRTTDTQYF.

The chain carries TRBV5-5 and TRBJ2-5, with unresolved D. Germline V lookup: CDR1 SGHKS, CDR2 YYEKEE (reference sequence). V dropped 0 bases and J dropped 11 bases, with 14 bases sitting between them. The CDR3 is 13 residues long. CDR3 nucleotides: TGTGCCAGCAGCTTGGCCCTTTACAATGAGCAGTACTTC. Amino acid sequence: CASSLALYNEQYF.

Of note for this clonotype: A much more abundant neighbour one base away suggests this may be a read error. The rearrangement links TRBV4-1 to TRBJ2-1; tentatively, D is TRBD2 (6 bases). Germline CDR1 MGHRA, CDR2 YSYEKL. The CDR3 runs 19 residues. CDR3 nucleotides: TGCGCCAGCGGCCAAGGTGCCGTCCCCGGGAGATTACCTTACAATGAGCAGTTCTTC. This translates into CASGQGAVPGRLPYNEQFF.

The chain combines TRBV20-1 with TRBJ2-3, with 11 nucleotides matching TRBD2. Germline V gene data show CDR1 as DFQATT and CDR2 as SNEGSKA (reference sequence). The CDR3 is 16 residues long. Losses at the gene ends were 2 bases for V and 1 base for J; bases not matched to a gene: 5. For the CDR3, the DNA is TGCAGTGCTAGACCCCTTAGCGGGAGGGGCACAGATACGCAGTATTTT. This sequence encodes CSARPLSGRGTDTQYF.

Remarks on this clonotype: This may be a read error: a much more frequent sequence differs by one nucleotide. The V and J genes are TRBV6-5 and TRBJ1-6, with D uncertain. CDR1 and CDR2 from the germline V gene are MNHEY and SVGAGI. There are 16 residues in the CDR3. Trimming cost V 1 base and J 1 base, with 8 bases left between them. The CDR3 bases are TGTGCCAGCAGTTACTTTTATGAATCCTATAATTCACCCCTCCACTTT. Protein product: CASSYFYESYNSPLHF.

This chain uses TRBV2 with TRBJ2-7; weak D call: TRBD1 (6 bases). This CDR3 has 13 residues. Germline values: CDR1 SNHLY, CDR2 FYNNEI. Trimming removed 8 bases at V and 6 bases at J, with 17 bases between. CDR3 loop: CASAVTGLSEQYF. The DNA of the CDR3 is TGTGCCAGCGCCGTGACAGGTTTATCCGAGCAGTACTTC.